This TCR beta chain was recovered during a study of blood T cell repertoires in COVID-19. Study in general: Donors in the United States, Italy and Spain gave samples during acute or convalescent COVID-19. In each case, the material was cDNA or gDNA derived from T cells, B-cell-depleted T cells, or PBMCs.

How the authors handled the data: How many nucleated cells were present was estimated from reference gene primer amplification. Data came from immunoSEQ multiplex PCR; TCRdb stores just in-frame clones and leaves some out. The DNA gave D and trimming, while V, J and clone size come from that table. The table has roughly 70,000 clones, 88% seen once. This receptor was taken from a man aged 65 to 79 with acute or convalescent COVID-19. Material: peripheral blood.

The CDR3 here is CASSLGRRQGNTEAFF. CDR3 DNA: TGTGCCAGCAGCTTGGGGAGGAGACAGGGTAACACTGAAGCTTTCTTT. V and J are TRBV7-9 and TRBJ1-1, with TRBD1 matching 7 bases. J lost 2 bases, V lost 3 bases, and 9 bases had no gene match. This CDR3 has 16 amino acids. Germline V gene sequence: CDR1 SEHNR, CDR2 FQNEAQ (reference sequence).